This TCR beta chain comes out of a study of shared clonotypes between healthy human individuals. The CDR3 has 15 amino acids. The V segment lost 2 bases and the J segment 5 bases; nucleotides outside the gene matches: 4. Germline values: CDR1 SGHAT, CDR2 FQNNGV. Study conclusions and caveats: In having few donors, the study represented limited genetic and exposure-history diversity. Expectations were that clonotype sharing among donors would be affected by sequencing depth. What rarefaction showed was incomplete sorted-subset sequencing despite large depth.

TCRdb's table, derived via immunoSEQ multiplex PCR, lists solely in-frame clones and lacks some. The sample comprises 750,000 to 1,000,000 clones, 80% to 95% of which are singletons, and around 24% rests with the top ten. Naive CD8 cells lacked CD45RO and underwent positive selection for CCR7, leaving out terminally differentiated effector memory CD45RA+ cells. Those who donated were healthy HIV-negative adults, with no recent acute infections or vaccinations reported. Notes on this clone: Antigen specificity is unknown.

Sample: naive CD8+ T cells sorted from blood. The receptor was isolated from a man aged 25 to 40 in good health. This chain links TRBV11-2 with TRBJ2-7; TRBD1 agrees at 12 bases. The CDR3 region is CASSLRDRGRDEQYF. CDR3 bases: TGTGCCAGCAGCTTAAGGGACAGGGGGCGCGACGAGCAGTACTTC.